The sequence of this TCR beta chain was determined in a study of T-cell memory formation after mild COVID-19. Study information: Clusters of TCRs were largely donor specific. The study, taken as a whole, reports: Researchers could not confirm that second-wave clones peaking on day 37 targeted SARS-CoV-2. CD4/CD8 balance characterized clones contracting day 15 to 85, and CD4+ skew characterized later expanders.

Trimming stripped 6 bases from V and 3 bases from J, with 10 bases between. CDR3 length equals 13 residues. Germline assignment: CDR1 LGHNA and CDR2 YSLEER. TCRdb fed the 5' RACE reads into MiXCR, producing one record per CDR3 protein. The repertoire has more than 150,000 distinct CDR3 sequences, 11% of them found once; the top ten carry approximately 3.8%. A word on this clonotype: As yet, its antigen is unknown.

V is TRBV4-3 and J is TRBJ2-3; D may be TRBD1 (5 bases). This TCR was sampled from a man younger than 30 who had mild COVID-19 (a few samples of this study predate the infection). Cell type and time point are not known. What was sequenced was PBMCs or a T cell subset sorted from them (not recorded which). The CDR3 DNA reads TGCGCCAGCAGTCCGACAGTAACAGATACGCAGTATTTT. This codes for CASSPTVTDTQYF.